The subject of this entry is one T cell receptor beta chain. These data are taken from a study of T cell changes during pregnancy in multiple sclerosis. TCRdb's table, derived via immunoSEQ multiplex PCR, lists solely in-frame clones and lacks some. In the table there are approximately 89,000 clones, 94% of which are singletons. Germline CDR1 SGHKS, CDR2 YYEKEE (reference sequence). The CDR3 length is 17 residues. J lost 5 bases, V lost 3 bases, and 12 bases had no gene match. J is TRBJ2-5 and V is TRBV5-5; 11 bases are shared with TRBD2. This receptor was taken from a female donor with multiple sclerosis, enrolled in a pregnancy study. The sample in question was peripheral blood, obtained in the third trimester of pregnancy. CDR3: CASSSGLAEPLWETQYF. For the CDR3, the DNA is TGTGCCAGCAGCTCGGGACTAGCGGAACCCCTCTGGGAGACCCAGTACTTC.